The clone carrying this TCR beta chain was seen only a few times. These data are taken from a study of blood T cell repertoires in COVID-19. This table comes from immunoSEQ multiplex PCR, and its TCRdb copy is limited to in-frame clones, with some not included. The profile shows about 220,000 clones, 80% of them singletons. The CDR3 has 14 amino acids. Trimming removed 4 bases at V and 6 bases at J, with 15 bases between. CDR1 is MNHEY and CDR2 is SVGAGI in the germline V gene. Sequencing was done on a sample of peripheral blood. This chain links TRBV6-5 with TRBJ1-2, with D possibly being TRBD1 (6 bases). This clonotype was sampled from a human donor in a cohort sampled during active COVID-19. The CDR3 reads CASSSPGPGDGYTF. CDR3 DNA: TGTGCCAGCAGTTCTCCGGGACCAGGGGATGGCTACACCTTC.